This T cell receptor (beta chain) was obtained from a study of cytomegalovirus exposure and HLA in healthy donors. As to this clone: Its target is unknown.

In the PCR, 60 Vbeta and 13 Jbeta primers were used. Libraries were prepared by immunoSEQ multiplex PCR; TCRdb keeps only in-frame clonotypes and omits some of them. The sample carries some 62,000 clones, more than 75% recorded once. Study-wide points: Rare sequences made up most TCRs, while some public TCRs were found in many donors. Earlier analysis looked at TCR beta V segments, and most were productive about 90% or about 30% of the time.

Germline values: CDR1 SGHVS, CDR2 FQNEAQ. Trimming removed 4 bases from V and 0 bases from J; junction bases left unmatched: 7. CDR3 size: 16 residues. The chain combines TRBV7-8 with TRBJ2-7, with TRBD2 matching 9 bases. The TCR sequence derives from a man aged 18 to 29 in good health and CMV-seronegative. Specimen: PBMCs. This CDR3 reads CASSSARGGASYEQYF. For the CDR3, the DNA is TGTGCCAGCAGCTCAGCTCGCGGGGGGGCCTCCTACGAGCAGTACTTC. The variable domain in full, with the rest retrieved from reference TRBV7-8 and TRBJ2-7, is GAGVSQSPRYKVAKRGQDVALRCDPISGHVSLFWYQQALGQGPEFLTYFQNEAQLDKSGLPSDRFFAERPEGSVSTLKIQRTQQEDSAVYLCASSSARGGASYEQYFGPGTRLTVT.